Below are 5 T cell receptor delta chains sequenced from a single sample in a study of gamma-delta chains in newborns, infants, children. TCRdb called clones from the reads again using CATT. The table lists about 4,200 delta-chain clones, less than 45% of them singletons, with roughly 13% in the top ten. The material sequenced was blood. These receptors originate from a child who received the measles vaccine.

J is TRDJ1 and V is TRDV1, with D hard to call. Germline-derived CDR1 and CDR2 are TSWWSYY and QGS. The CDR3 sequence is 14 residues long. V lost 4 bases and J lost 8, with 17 bases in between. The CDR3 sequence is CALGGPILPRKLIF. CDR3 DNA: TGTGCTCTTGGGGGTCCGATCCTCCCCCGAAAACTCATCTTT.

Concerning this clone: This may be a read error, as it is one base from a much larger clone. The chain has TRDV1 and TRDJ1, with a possible D match to TRDD3 (6 bases). V dropped 4 bases and J dropped 5 bases, with 26 bases sitting between them. Germline loops: CDR1 TSWWSYY, CDR2 QGS. The CDR3 spans 18 residues. CDR3 in DNA: TGTGCTCTTGGGGCACTAATGCCTGGGCTGGGGCTAACGGATAAACTCATCTTT. This codes for CALGALMPGLGLTDKLIF.

By proportion, this clone is medium-sized (0.01 to 0.1%). The rearrangement links TRDV3 to TRDJ1; 9 nucleotides line up with TRDD3. The CDR3 covers 17 residues. The J segment lost 0 bases and the V segment lost 5 bases, leaving 16 bases of the junction unmatched. Looked up from germline, CDR1 is TVYSNPD and CDR2 is GDNSRS (reference sequence). The CDR3 loop reads CARGPSYWGTYTDKLIF. CDR3 DNA sequence: TGTGCCCGAGGCCCGTCGTACTGGGGGACCTACACCGATAAACTCATCTTT.

The sample holds a few counts of this clone. The chain joins TRDV1 to TRDJ1, with TRDD3 as a possible D gene (5 bases). Germline values: CDR1 TSWWSYY, CDR2 QGS. This CDR3 has 22 residues. V was shortened by 0 bases and J by 0 bases, with 29 bases between the two germline ends. CDR3 nucleotide sequence: TGTGCTCTTGGGGAACTCCAGCCCCTGAGAGTTAGGGGGGGGCCGTACACCGATAAACTCATCTTT. Translated: CALGELQPLRVRGGPYTDKLIF.

This clone is judged medium-sized. This sequence joins TRDV1 and TRDJ1, with TRDD3 identical over 13 bases. The V gene's germline CDR1 is TSWWSYY and CDR2 QGS. V trimming: 0 bases; J trimming: 6 bases; junction bases outside the gene matches: 31. This CDR3 contains 25 residues. CDR3 sequence reads: CALGELSSSYPFTGGYARGIYKLIF. The CDR3 nucleotides are TGTGCTCTTGGGGAACTGAGTTCTTCCTACCCTTTTACTGGGGGATACGCCCGGGGGATTTATAAACTCATCTTT.